This section outlines one T cell receptor beta chain sequence together with its context. Its antigen is unidentified. V lost 3 bases, J lost 4 bases, and 9 bases lay in between. Germline V gene data show CDR1 as SEHNR and CDR2 as FQNEAQ (reference sequence). This CDR3 has 13 residues. This sample was taken from a study of CD8+CD57+ T cells in acquired aplastic anemia. Looking at the study overall: Recorded DNA amounts for sorted CD4+ and CD8+ cells had an average of around 3.5 ug.

All sequencing subjects had displayed CD8+CD57+ cell expansion on flow cytometry. Patients were treatment-naive when blood was sampled. For CDR3 and TCR beta VDJ profiling, genomic DNA was the template used. TCRdb reprocessed the reads with MiXCR, giving one entry per CDR3 protein. The table lists 150,000 or so distinct CDR3 sequences, roughly 48% of them singletons. Study-wide points: Between patients and controls, twenty-nine CD8+ CDR3 sequences were found in common. No significant difference in CD8+ Simpson's diversity was found between patients and controls.

Sequencing was performed on sorted CD4+, CD8+, or CD8+CD57+ T cells (not recorded which) from PBMCs. V and J are TRBV7-9 and TRBJ1-2; D call uncertain. The sequence came from a human donor with aplastic anemia. CDR3 region: CASSLVQAYGYTF. The CDR3 bases are TGTGCCAGCAGCTTGGTCCAGGCCTATGGCTACACCTTC.